This TCR beta chain is from a study of blood T cells in healthy people across ages. Alongside a J-beta primer mix, a sample-barcoded 5' primer served in a second PCR lasting roughly 6 to 11 cycles. A single record per CDR3 protein comes from TCRdb applying MiXCR to the 5' RACE reads. The sample gives hundreds of thousands of distinct CDR3 sequences, more than 40% of which show up once; under 35% is in the top ten. Trimming shortened V by 5 bases and J by 6 bases, and 14 bases separated the two germline ends. The germline V gene has CDR1 SGHTA and CDR2 FQGNSA. CDR3 length: 13 residues. The study recruited healthy Caucasian donors from Russia who were aged about 6 to 90.

The sequenced sample was blood. The rearrangement joins TRBV7-2 to TRBJ2-7; D unclear. This TCR derives from a woman in her fifties or sixties in good health. CDR3 loop: CASSPRSGLEQYF. The CDR3 coding sequence is TGTGCCAGCAGCCCCCGGTCCGGTCTCGAGCAGTACTTC.